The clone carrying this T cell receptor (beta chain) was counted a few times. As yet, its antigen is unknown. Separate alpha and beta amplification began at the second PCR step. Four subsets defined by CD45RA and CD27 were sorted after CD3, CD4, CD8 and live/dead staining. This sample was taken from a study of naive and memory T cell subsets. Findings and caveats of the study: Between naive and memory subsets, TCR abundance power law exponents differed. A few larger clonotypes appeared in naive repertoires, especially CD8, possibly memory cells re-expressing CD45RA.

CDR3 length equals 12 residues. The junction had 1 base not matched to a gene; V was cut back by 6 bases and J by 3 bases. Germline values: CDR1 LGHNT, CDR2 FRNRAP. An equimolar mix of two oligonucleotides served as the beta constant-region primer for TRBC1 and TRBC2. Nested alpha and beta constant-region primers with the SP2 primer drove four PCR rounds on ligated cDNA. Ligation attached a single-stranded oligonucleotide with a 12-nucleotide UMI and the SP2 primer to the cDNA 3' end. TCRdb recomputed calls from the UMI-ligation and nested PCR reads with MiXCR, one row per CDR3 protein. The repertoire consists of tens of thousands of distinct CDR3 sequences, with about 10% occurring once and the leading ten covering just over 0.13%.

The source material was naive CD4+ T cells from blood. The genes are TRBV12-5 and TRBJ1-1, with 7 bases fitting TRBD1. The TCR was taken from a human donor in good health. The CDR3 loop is CASGQGDTEAFF. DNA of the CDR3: TGTGCTAGTGGGCAGGGGGACACTGAAGCTTTCTTT.